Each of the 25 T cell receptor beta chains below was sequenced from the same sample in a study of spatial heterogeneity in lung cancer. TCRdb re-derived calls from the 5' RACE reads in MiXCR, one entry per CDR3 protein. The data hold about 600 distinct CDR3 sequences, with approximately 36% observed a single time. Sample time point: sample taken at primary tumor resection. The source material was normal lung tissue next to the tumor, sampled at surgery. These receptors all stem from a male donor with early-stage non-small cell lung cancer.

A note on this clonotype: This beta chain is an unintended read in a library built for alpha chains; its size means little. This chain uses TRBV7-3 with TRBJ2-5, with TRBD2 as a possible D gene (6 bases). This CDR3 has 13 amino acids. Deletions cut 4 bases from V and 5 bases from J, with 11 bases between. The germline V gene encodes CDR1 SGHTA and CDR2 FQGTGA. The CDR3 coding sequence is TGTGCCAGCAGCTCACCCGGGGGTGAGACCCAGTACTTC. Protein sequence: CASSSPGGETQYF.

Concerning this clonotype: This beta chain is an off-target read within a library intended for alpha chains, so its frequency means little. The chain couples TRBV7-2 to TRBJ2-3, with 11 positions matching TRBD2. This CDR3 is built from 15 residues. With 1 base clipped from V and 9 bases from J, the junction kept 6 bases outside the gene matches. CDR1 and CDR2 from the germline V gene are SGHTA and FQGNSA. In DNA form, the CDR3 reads TGTGCCAGCAGCTTAGAACTAGCGGGAGTTCACACGCAGTATTTT. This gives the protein CASSLELAGVHTQYF.

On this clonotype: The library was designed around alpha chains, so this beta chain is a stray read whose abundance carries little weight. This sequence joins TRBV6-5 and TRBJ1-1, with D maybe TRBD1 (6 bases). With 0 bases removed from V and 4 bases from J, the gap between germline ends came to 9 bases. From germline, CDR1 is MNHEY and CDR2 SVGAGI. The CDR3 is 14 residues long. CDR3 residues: CASSYSGGSTEAFF. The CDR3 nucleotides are TGTGCCAGCAGTTACTCGGGGGGCAGCACTGAAGCTTTCTTT.

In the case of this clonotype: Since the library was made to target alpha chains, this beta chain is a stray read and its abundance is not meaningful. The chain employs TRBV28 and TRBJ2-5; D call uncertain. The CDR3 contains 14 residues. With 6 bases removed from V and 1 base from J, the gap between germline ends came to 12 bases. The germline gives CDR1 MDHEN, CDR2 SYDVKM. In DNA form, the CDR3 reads TGTGCCAGCAGCCTTAAAGGGTTCCAAGAGACCCAGTACTTC. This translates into CASSLKGFQETQYF.

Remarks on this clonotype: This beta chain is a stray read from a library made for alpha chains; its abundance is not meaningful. CDR3 sequence (DNA): TGCAGTGCTGGCGGGTTCATGGGCCACGAGCAGTACTTC. It yields the protein CSAGGFMGHEQYF. The J gene is TRBJ2-7, the V gene TRBV20-1; D possibly corresponds to TRBD2 (5 bases). Trimming removed 5 bases from V and 5 bases from J, with 16 bases in between. Germline-derived CDR1 and CDR2 are DFQATT and SNEGSKA (reference sequence). The CDR3 loop spans 13 amino acids.

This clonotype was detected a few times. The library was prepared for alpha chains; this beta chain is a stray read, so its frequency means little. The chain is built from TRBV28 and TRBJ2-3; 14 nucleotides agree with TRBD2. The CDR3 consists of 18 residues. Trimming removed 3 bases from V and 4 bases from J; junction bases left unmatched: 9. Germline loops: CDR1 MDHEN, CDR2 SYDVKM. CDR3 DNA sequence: TGTGCCAGCAGTTTGACTAGCGGGAGGGCCCCTCGCTCAGATACGCAGTATTTT. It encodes CASSLTSGRAPRSDTQYF.

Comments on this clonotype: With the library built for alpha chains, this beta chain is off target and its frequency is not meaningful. The CDR3 bases are TGTGCCAGCTCACCGGAGGGGAGCTCCTACAATGAGCAGTTCTTC. Translated, it gives CASSPEGSSYNEQFF. The J gene is TRBJ2-1, the V gene TRBV18, with D possibly being TRBD2 (6 bases). Germline CDR1 KGHSH, CDR2 LQKENI. Trimming removed 3 bases at V and 0 bases at J, with 9 bases between. The CDR3 contains 15 residues.

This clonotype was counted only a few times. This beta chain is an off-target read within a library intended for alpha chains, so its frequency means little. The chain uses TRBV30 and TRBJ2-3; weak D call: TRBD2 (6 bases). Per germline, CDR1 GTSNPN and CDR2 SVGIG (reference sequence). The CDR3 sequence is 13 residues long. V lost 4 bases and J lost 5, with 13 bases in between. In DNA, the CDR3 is TGTGCCTGGACTAGCGCCCCTGGAGATACGCAGTATTTT. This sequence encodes CAWTSAPGDTQYF.

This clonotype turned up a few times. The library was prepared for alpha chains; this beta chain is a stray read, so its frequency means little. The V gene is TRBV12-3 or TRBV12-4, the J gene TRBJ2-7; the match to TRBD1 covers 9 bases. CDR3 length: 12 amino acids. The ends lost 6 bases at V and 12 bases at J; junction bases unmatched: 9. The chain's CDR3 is CASSLDRGTPYF. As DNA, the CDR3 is TGTGCCAGCAGCCTGGACAGGGGCACTCCGTACTTC.

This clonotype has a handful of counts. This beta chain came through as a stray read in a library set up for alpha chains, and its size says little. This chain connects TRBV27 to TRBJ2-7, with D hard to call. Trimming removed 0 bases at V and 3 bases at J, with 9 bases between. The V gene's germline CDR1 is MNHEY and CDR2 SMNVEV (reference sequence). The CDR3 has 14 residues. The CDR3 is CASSLSEVGYEQYF. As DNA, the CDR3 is TGTGCCAGCAGTTTATCGGAAGTGGGCTACGAGCAGTACTTC.

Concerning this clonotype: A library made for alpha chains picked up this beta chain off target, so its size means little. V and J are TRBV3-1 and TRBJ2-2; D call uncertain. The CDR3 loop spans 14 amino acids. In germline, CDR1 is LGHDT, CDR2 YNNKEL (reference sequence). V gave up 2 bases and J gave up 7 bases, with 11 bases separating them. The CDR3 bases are TGTGCCAGCAGCCAAAATGGAGTCGACGGGGAGCTGTTTTTT. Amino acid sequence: CASSQNGVDGELFF.

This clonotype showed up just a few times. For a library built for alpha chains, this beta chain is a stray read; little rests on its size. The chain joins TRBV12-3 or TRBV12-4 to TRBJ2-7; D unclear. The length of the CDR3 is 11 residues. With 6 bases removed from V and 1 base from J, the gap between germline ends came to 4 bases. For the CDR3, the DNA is TGTGCCAGCAGCAGTTCCTACGAGCAGTACTTC. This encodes CASSSSYEQYF.

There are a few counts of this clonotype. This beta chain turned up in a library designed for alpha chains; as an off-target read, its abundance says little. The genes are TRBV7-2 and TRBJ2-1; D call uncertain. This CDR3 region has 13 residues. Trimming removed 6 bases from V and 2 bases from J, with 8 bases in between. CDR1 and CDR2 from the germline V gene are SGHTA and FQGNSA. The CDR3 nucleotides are TGTGCCAGCAGACTAAGACCCTACAATGAGCAGTTCTTC. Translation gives CASRLRPYNEQFF.

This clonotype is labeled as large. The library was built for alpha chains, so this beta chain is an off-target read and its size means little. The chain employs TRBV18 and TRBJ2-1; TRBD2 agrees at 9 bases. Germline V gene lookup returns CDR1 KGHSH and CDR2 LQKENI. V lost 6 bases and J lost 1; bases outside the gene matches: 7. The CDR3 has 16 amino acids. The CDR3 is CASSLLAGRSYNEQFF. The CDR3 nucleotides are TGTGCCAGCTCCCTACTAGCGGGCCGGTCCTACAATGAGCAGTTCTTC.

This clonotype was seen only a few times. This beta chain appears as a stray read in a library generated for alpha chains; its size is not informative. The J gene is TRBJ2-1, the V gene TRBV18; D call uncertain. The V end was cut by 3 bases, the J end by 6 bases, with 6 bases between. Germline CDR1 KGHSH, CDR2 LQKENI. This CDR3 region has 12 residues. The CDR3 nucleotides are TGTGCCAGCTCACCCCCCCTCAATGAGCAGTTCTTC. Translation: CASSPPLNEQFF.

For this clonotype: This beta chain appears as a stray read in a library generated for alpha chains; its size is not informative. The DNA of the CDR3 is TGTGCCACCACGTATGACCGAAGCTCTGGGGCCAACGTCCTGACTTTC. Translation gives CATTYDRSSGANVLTF. This chain joins TRBV15 and TRBJ2-6; no definite D call. Looked up from germline, CDR1 is LNHNV and CDR2 is YYDKDF (reference sequence). This CDR3 has 16 residues. V gave up 7 bases and J gave up 0 bases, with 13 bases separating them. The full variable domain, completed using reference TRBV15 and TRBJ2-6, is DAMVIQNPRYQVTQFGKPVTLSCSQTLNHNVMYWYQQKSSQAPKLLFHYYDKDFNNEADTPDNFQSRRPNTSFCFLDIRSPGLGDTAMYLCATTYDRSSGANVLTFGAGSRLTVL.

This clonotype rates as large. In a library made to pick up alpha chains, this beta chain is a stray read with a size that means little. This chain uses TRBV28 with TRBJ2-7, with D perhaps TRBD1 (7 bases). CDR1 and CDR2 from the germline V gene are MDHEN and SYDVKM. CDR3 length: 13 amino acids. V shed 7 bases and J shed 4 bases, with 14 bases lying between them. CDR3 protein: CASTLTGTYEQYF. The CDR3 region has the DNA TGTGCCAGCACTCTGACAGGGACTTACGAGCAGTACTTC.

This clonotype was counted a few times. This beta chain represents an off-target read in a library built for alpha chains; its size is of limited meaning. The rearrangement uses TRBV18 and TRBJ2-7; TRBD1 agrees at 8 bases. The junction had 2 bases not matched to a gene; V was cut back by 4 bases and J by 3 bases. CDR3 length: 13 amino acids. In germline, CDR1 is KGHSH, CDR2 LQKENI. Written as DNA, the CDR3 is TGTGCCAGCTCACGACAGGGGAGCTACGAGCAGTACTTC. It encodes CASSRQGSYEQYF.

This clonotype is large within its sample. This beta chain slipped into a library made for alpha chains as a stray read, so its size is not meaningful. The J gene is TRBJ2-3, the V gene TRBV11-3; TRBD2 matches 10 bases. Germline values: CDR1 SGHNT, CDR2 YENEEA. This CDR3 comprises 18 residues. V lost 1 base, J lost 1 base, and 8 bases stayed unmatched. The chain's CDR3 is CASSLGTSGATRTDTQYF. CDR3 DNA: TGTGCCAGCAGCTTAGGAACTAGCGGGGCGACCCGCACAGATACGCAGTATTTT.

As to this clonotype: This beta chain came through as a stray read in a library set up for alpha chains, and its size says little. The CDR3, as DNA: TGTGCCAGCTCACCGGGAGCAGTCGTGACAGGGGCCGAGCAGTACTTC. Translated: CASSPGAVVTGAEQYF. The chain is built from TRBV18 and TRBJ2-7, with 8 nucleotides matching TRBD1. V shed 3 bases and J 6 bases; nucleotides not matched to a gene: 13. Germline values: CDR1 KGHSH, CDR2 LQKENI. The CDR3 totals 16 residues.

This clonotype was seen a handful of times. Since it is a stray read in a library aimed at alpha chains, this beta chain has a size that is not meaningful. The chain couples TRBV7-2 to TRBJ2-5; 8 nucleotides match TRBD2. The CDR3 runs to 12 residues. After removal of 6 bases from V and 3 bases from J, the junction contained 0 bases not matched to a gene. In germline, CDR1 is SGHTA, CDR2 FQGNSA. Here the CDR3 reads CASSSGEETQYF. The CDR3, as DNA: TGTGCCAGCAGTAGCGGGGAAGAGACCCAGTACTTC.

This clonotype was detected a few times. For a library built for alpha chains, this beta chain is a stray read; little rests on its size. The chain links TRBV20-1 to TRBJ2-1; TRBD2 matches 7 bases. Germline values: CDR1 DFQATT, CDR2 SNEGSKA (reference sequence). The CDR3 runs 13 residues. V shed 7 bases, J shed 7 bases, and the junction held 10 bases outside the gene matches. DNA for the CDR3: TGCAGTGATTCCACGGGGGGTCGGAATGAGCAGTTCTTC. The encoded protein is CSDSTGGRNEQFF.

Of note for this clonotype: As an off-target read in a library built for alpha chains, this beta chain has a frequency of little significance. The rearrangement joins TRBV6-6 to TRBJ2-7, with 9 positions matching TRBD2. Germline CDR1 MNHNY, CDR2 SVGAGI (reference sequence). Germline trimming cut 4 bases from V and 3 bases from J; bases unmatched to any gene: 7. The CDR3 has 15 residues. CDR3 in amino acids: CASSLTGTSNYEQYF. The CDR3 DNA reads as TGTGCCAGCAGTTTGACCGGGACTAGCAACTACGAGCAGTACTTC.

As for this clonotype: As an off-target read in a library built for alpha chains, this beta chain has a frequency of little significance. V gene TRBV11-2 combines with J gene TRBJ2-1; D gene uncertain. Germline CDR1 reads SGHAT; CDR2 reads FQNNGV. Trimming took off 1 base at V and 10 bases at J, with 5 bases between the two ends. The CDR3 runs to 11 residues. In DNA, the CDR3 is TGTGCCAGCAGCTTAGTGCGGGAGCAGTTCTTC. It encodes CASSLVREQFF.

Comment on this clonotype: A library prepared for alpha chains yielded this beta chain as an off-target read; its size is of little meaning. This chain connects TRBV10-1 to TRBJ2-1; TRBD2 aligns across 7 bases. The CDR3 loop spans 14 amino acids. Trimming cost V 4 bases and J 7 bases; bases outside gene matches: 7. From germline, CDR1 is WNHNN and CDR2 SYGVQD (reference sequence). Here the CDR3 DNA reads TGCGCCAGCAGTGGGGGGGGACCCCTTAATGAGCAGTTCTTC. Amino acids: CASSGGGPLNEQFF.